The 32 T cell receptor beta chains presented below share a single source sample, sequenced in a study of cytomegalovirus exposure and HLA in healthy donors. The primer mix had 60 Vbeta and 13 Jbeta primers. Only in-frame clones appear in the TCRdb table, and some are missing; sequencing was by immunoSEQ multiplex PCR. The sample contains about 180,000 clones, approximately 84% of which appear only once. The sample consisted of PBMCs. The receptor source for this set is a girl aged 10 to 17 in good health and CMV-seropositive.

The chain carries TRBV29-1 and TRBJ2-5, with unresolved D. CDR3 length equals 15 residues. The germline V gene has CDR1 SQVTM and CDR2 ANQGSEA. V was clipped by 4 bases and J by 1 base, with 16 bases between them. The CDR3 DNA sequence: TGCAGCGTTGTTGTGCCGGTAACGTTCCAAGAGACCCAGTACTTC. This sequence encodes CSVVVPVTFQETQYF.

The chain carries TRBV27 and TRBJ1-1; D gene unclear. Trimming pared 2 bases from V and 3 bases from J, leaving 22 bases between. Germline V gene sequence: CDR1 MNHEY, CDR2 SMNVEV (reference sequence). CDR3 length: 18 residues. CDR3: CASSLTLPGMVGYTEAFF. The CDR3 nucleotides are TGTGCCAGCAGTTTAACCCTGCCCGGGATGGTTGGGTACACTGAAGCTTTCTTT.

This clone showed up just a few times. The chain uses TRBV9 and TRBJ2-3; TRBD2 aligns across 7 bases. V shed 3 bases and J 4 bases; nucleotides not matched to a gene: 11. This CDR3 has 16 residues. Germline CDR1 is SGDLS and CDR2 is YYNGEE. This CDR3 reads CASSDLAGELSDTQYF. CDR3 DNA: TGTGCCAGCAGCGACCTCGCGGGAGAGCTTTCAGATACGCAGTATTTT.

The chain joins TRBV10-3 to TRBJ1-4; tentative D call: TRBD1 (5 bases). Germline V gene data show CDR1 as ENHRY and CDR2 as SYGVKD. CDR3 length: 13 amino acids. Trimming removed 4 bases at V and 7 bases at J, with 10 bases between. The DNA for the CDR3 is TGTGCCATCAGTGGTCCAGGGTTTGAAAAACTGTTTTTT. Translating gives CAISGPGFEKLFF.

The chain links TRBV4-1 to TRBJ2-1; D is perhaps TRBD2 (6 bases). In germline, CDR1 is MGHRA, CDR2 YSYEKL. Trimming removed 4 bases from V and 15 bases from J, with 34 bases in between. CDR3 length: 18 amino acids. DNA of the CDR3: TGCGCCAGCAGCCCTATCGGAGGGGAGAAGAGAGGGCGGGCAATGCCGTTCTTC. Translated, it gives CASSPIGGEKRGRAMPFF.

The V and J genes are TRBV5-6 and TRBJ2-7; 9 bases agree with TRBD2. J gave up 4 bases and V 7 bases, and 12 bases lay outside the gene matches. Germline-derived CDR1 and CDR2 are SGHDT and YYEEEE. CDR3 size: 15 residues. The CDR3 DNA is TGTGCCAGCCTCAGGTGGGCAGCGGGAGGATACGAGCAGTACTTC. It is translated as CASLRWAAGGYEQYF.

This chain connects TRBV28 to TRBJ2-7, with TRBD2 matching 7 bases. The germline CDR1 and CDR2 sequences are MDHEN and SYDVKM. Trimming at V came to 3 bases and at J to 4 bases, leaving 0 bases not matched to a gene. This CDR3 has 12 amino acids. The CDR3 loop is CASSLGGYEQYF. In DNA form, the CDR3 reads TGTGCCAGCAGTTTGGGGGGGTACGAGCAGTACTTC.

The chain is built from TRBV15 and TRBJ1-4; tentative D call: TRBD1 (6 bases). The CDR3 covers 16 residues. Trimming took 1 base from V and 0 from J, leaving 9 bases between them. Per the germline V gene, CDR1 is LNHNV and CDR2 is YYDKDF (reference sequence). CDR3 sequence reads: CATSRGQAATNEKLFF. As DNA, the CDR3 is TGTGCCACCAGCAGAGGACAGGCGGCAACTAATGAAAAACTGTTTTTT. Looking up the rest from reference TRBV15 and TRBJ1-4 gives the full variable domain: DAMVIQNPRYQVTQFGKPVTLSCSQTLNHNVMYWYQQKSSQAPKLLFHYYDKDFNNEADTPDNFQSRRPNTSFCFLDIRSPGLGDTAMYLCATSRGQAATNEKLFFGSGTQLSVL.

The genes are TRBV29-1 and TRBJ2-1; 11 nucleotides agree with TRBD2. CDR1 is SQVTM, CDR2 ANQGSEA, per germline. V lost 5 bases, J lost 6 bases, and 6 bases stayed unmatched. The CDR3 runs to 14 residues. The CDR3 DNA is TGCAGCGTTTGCACTAGCGGGAGTTGCAATGAGCAGTTCTTC. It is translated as CSVCTSGSCNEQFF.

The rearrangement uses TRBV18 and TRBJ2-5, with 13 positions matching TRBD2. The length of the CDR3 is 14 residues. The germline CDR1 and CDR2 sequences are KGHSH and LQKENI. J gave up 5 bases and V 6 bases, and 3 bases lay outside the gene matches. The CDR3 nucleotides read TGTGCCAGCTCCGGACTAGCGGGAGTCGAGACCCAGTACTTC. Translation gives CASSGLAGVETQYF.

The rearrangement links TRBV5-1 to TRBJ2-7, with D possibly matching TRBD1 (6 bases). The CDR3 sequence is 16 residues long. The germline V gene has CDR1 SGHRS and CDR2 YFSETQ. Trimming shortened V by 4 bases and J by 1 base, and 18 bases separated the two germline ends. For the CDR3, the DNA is TGCGCCAGCAGCCCCTTAGGGGGTTCTGGTTCCTACGAGCAGTACTTC. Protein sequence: CASSPLGGSGSYEQYF. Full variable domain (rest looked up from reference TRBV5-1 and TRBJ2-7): KAGVTQTPRYLIKTRGQQVTLSCSPISGHRSVSWYQQTPGQGLQFLFEYFSETQRNKGNFPGRFSGRQFSNSRSEMNVSTLELGDSALYLCASSPLGGSGSYEQYFGPGTRLTVT.

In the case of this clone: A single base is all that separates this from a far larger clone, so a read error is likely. The CDR3 region has the DNA TGTGCCACCAGCCCAGGGACTAGCGGACTATACGAGCAGTACTTC. Translated: CATSPGTSGLYEQYF. The rearrangement joins TRBV15 to TRBJ2-7, with TRBD2 matching 11 bases. V dropped 5 bases and J dropped 4; count of bases not matched to a gene: 7. The CDR3 contains 15 residues. From germline, CDR1 is LNHNV and CDR2 YYDKDF (reference sequence).

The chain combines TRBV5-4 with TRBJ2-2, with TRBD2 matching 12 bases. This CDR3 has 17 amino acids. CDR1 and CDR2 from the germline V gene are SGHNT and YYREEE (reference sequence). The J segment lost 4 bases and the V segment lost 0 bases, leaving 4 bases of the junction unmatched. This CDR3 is CASSLGLAGDGTGELFF. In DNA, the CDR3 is TGTGCCAGCAGCTTGGGACTAGCGGGAGATGGCACCGGGGAGCTGTTTTTT.

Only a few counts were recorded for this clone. For the CDR3, the DNA is TGTGCCAGCAGGGGCTTACCGGGACAGGTTGCGACAAATCAGCCCCAGCATTTT. This sequence encodes CASRGLPGQVATNQPQHF. The rearrangement joins TRBV7-8 to TRBJ1-5; 8 bases match TRBD1. CDR3 length equals 18 residues. The germline CDR1 and CDR2 sequences are SGHVS and FQNEAQ. V shed 6 bases, J shed 4 bases, and the junction held 17 bases outside the gene matches.

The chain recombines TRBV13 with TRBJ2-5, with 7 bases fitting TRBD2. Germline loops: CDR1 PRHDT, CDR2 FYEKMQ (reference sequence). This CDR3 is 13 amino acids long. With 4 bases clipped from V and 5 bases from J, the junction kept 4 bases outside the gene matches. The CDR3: CASSSGLGETQYF. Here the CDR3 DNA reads TGTGCCAGCAGCTCAGGACTAGGCGAGACCCAGTACTTC.

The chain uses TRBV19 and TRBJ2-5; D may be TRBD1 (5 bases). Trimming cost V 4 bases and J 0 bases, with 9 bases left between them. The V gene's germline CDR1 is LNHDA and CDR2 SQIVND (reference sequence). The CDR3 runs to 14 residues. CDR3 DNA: TGTGCCAGTAGTACTTGGACAAACCAAGAGACCCAGTACTTC. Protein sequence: CASSTWTNQETQYF.

Written as DNA, the CDR3 is TGTGCCAGCAGCCAAGAAGGGGCAGGGGGCCTCTACGAGCAGTACTTC. Protein: CASSQEGAGGLYEQYF. The V call is TRBV4-2, the J call TRBJ2-7; 8 positions match TRBD1. The CDR3 is made up of 16 amino acids. J gave up 3 bases and V 0 bases, and 7 bases lay outside the gene matches. Germline values: CDR1 LGHNA, CDR2 YNFKEQ.

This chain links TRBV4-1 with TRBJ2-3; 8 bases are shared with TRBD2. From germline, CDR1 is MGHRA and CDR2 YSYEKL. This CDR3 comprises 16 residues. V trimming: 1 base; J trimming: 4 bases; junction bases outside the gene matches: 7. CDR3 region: CASSQAELAVPDTQYF. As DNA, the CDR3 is TGCGCCAGCAGCCAAGCGGAACTAGCGGTACCAGATACGCAGTATTTT.

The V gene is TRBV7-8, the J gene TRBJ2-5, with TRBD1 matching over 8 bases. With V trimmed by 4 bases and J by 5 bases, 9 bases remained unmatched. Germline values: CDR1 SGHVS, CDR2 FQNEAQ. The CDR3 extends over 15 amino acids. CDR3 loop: CASSSAGGLGETQYF. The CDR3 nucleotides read TGTGCCAGCAGCTCGGCAGGGGGCTTGGGCGAGACCCAGTACTTC. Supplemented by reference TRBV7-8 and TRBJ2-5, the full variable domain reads GAGVSQSPRYKVAKRGQDVALRCDPISGHVSLFWYQQALGQGPEFLTYFQNEAQLDKSGLPSDRFFAERPEGSVSTLKIQRTQQEDSAVYLCASSSAGGLGETQYFGPGTRLLVL.

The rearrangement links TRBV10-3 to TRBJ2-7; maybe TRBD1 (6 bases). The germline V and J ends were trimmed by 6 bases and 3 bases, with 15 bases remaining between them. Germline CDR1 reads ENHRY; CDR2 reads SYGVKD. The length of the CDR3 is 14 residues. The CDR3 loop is CAIRFQGGGYEQYF. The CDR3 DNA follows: TGTGCCATCAGATTCCAAGGGGGTGGCTACGAGCAGTACTTC.

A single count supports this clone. CDR3 in amino acids: CASRGAYNEQFF. The CDR3 region has the DNA TGTGCCAGCAGAGGGGCTTACAATGAGCAGTTCTTC. The gene calls are TRBV2 and TRBJ2-1, with D possibly being TRBD1 (5 bases). Trimming took 6 bases from V and 4 from J, leaving 7 bases between them. The germline V gene has CDR1 SNHLY and CDR2 FYNNEI. This CDR3 comprises 12 residues.

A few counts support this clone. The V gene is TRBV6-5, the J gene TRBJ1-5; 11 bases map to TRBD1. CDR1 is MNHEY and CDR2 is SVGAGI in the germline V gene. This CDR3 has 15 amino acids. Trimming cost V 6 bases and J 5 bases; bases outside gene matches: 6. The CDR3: CASSSLGQGDQPQHF. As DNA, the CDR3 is TGTGCCAGCAGCTCTCTGGGACAGGGGGATCAGCCCCAGCATTTT.

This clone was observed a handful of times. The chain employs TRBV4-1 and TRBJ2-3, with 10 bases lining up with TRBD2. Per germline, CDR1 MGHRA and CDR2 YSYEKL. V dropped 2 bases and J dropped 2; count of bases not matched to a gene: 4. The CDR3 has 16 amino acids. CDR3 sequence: CASSQPTSGSTDTQYF. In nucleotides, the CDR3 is TGCGCCAGCAGCCAACCGACTAGCGGGTCCACAGATACGCAGTATTTT.

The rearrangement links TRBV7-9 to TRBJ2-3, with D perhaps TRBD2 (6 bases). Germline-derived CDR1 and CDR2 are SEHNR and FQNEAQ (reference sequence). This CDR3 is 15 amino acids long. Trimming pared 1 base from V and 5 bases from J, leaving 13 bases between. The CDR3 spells CASSLVPLAEDTQYF. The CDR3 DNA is TGTGCCAGCAGCTTAGTCCCACTAGCAGAAGATACGCAGTATTTT.

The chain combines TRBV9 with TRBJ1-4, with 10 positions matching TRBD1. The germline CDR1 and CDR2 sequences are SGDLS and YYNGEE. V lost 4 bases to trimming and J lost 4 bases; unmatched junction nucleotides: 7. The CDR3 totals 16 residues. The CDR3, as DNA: TGTGCCAGCAGCTTCCGGGACAGGGGAGATAATGAAAAACTGTTTTTT. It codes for CASSFRDRGDNEKLFF.

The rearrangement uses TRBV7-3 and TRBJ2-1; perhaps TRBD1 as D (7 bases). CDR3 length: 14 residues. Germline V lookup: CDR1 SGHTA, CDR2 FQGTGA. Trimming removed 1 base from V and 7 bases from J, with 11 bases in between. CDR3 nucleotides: TGTGCCAGCAGCTTAAGGCCAGGGGGGAATGAGCAGTTCTTC. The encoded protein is CASSLRPGGNEQFF.

The CDR3 is CASSLWGSGGNEQFF. CDR3 nucleotide sequence: TGTGCCAGCAGTTTATGGGGTAGCGGGGGGAATGAGCAGTTCTTC. The chain couples TRBV27 to TRBJ2-1; 10 bases match TRBD2. The CDR3 is 15 residues long. The germline gives CDR1 MNHEY, CDR2 SMNVEV (reference sequence). Trimming removed 1 base from V and 7 bases from J; junction bases left unmatched: 4.

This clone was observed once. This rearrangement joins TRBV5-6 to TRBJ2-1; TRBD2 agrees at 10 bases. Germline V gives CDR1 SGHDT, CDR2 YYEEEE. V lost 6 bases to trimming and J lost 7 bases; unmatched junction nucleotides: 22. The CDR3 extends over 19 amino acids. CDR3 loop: CASTPSLASGSVRGNEQFF. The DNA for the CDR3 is TGTGCCAGCACCCCTTCGCTGGCTAGCGGGAGTGTAAGGGGGAATGAGCAGTTCTTC.

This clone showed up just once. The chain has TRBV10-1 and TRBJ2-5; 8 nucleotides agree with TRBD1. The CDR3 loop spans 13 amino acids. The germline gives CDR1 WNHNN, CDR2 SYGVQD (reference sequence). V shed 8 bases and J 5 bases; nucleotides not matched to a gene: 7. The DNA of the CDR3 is TGCGCCAGCGCCGGACAGGGCTGGGAGACCCAGTACTTC. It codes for CASAGQGWETQYF.

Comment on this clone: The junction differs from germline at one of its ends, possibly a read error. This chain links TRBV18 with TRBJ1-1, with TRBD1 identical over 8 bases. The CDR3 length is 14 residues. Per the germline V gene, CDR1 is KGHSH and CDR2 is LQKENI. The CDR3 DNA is TGTGCCAGCTCACCACGGACAGGGAACTCTGAAGCTTTCTTT. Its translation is CASSPRTGNSEAFF.

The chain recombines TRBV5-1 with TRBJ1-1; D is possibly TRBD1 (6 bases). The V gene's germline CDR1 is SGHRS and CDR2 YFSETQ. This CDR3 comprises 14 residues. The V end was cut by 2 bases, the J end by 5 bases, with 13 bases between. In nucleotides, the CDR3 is TGCGCCAGCAGCTTCGGGGGGGCGCGTACTGAAGCTTTCTTT. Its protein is CASSFGGARTEAFF.

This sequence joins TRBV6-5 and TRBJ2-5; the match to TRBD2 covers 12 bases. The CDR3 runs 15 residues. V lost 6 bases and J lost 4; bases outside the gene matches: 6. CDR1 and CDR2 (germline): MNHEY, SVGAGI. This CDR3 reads CASSRTSGIGETQYF. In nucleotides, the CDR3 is TGTGCCAGCAGCAGGACTAGCGGGATCGGAGAGACCCAGTACTTC.